These T cell receptor beta chains were read from a single sample in a study of neoadjuvant anti-PD-1 for oral cavity cancer. Profiling relied on immunoSEQ multiplex PCR, and the TCRdb table lists in-frame clones only, not all of them. The sample holds approximately 72,000 clones, around 88% seen once. Sequenced material: PBMCs, taken before nivolumab (anti-PD-1) treatment. All receptors come from a person aged 35 to 85 with oral cavity squamous cell carcinoma. Both conserved end residues are part of each CDR3. D genes are given only for firm matches. Clone size is given for some rows only: seen once, a few or many times, or a class if the clone is expanded.

D gene: NA
V gene: TRBV7-2
clone size: NA
J gene: TRBJ1-2
CDR3 protein: CASSLGRVGYTF
CDR3 DNA: TGTGCCAGCAGCCTCGGACGGGTTGGCTACACCTTC

D gene: NA
V gene: TRBV30
clone size: NA
J gene: TRBJ2-1
CDR3 protein: CAWAGAYNEQFF
CDR3 DNA: TGTGCCTGGGCAGGGGCCTACAATGAGCAGTTCTTC

D gene: NA
V gene: TRBV30
clone size: few
J gene: TRBJ1-2
CDR3 protein: CAWAASGVEYLNYGYTF
CDR3 DNA: TGTGCCTGGGCGGCTAGCGGGGTTGAATATCTGAACTATGGCTACACCTTC

D gene: TRBD2
V gene: TRBV5-1
clone size: NA
J gene: TRBJ2-3
CDR3 protein: CASSLGGLGTSAPDTQYF
CDR3 DNA: TGCGCCAGCAGCTTGGGAGGGCTCGGGACTAGCGCACCAGATACGCAGTATTTT

D gene: NA
V gene: TRBV14
clone size: few
J gene: TRBJ2-1
CDR3 protein: CASSQVPGIRHIIGNNEQFF
CDR3 DNA: TGTGCCAGCAGCCAAGTCCCTGGGATAAGGCACATAATTGGGAACAATGAGCAGTTCTTC

D gene: NA
V gene: TRBV7-2
clone size: NA
J gene: TRBJ2-7
CDR3 protein: CASSLDYVAYEQYF
CDR3 DNA: TGTGCCAGCAGCTTAGATTATGTCGCCTACGAGCAGTACTTC

D gene: NA
V gene: TRBV7-6
clone size: NA
J gene: TRBJ2-7
CDR3 protein: CASSLGSPEQYF
CDR3 DNA: TGTGCCAGCAGCTTAGGTAGCCCTGAGCAGTACTTC

D gene: TRBD1
V gene: TRBV5-5
clone size: NA
J gene: TRBJ2-7
CDR3 protein: CASRTPGGAYEQYF
CDR3 DNA: TGTGCCAGCAGGACCCCAGGGGGCGCGTACGAGCAGTACTTC

D gene: TRBD1
V gene: TRBV5-1
clone size: NA
J gene: TRBJ1-4
CDR3 protein: CASSRQGGVDEKLFF
CDR3 DNA: TGCGCCAGCAGCCGACAGGGGGGAGTGGATGAAAAACTGTTTTTT

D gene: NA
V gene: TRBV6-1
clone size: NA
J gene: TRBJ2-3
CDR3 protein: CASPSTAGFTDTQYF
CDR3 DNA: TGTGCCAGCCCATCGACGGCGGGTTTCACAGATACGCAGTATTTT

D gene: TRBD1
V gene: TRBV15
clone size: NA
J gene: TRBJ1-2
CDR3 protein: CATSRGTITGVGSYGYTF
CDR3 DNA: TGTGCCACCAGCAGAGGGACGATTACAGGGGTTGGGAGCTATGGCTACACCTTC

D gene: TRBD1
V gene: TRBV2
clone size: NA
J gene: TRBJ2-3
CDR3 protein: CASSRDRRTDTQYF
CDR3 DNA: TGTGCCAGCAGTAGGGACAGGCGGACAGATACGCAGTATTTT

D gene: TRBD1
V gene: TRBV10-3
clone size: NA
J gene: TRBJ2-7
CDR3 protein: CATRQGEGYEQYF
CDR3 DNA: TGTGCCACCCGACAGGGCGAGGGGTACGAGCAGTACTTC

D gene: NA
V gene: TRBV9
clone size: once
J gene: TRBJ1-3
CDR3 protein: CASSAGQTSGNTIYF
CDR3 DNA: TGTGCCAGCAGTGCCGGACAGACCTCTGGAAACACCATATATTTT

D gene: TRBD1
V gene: TRBV7-6
clone size: NA
J gene: TRBJ1-2
CDR3 protein: CASSPLGDRGGYTF
CDR3 DNA: TGTGCCAGCAGCCCCCTTGGGGACAGAGGAGGCTACACCTTC

D gene: TRBD1
V gene: TRBV28
clone size: NA
J gene: TRBJ1-1
CDR3 protein: CASRPRGQGALTEAFF
CDR3 DNA: TGTGCCAGCAGACCACGGGGACAGGGGGCGCTTACTGAAGCTTTCTTT